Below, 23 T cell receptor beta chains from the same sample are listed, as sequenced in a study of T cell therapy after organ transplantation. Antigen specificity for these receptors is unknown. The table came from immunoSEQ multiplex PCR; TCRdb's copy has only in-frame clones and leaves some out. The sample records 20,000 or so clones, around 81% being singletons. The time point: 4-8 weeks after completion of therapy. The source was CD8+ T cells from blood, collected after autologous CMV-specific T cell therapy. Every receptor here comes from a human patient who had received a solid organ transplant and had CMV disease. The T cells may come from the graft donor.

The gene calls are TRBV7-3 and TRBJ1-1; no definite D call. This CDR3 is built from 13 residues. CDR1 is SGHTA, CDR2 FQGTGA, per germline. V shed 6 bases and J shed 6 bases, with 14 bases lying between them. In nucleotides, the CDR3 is TGTGCCAGCAGTTTATCGTTAAGCTCTGAAGCTTTCTTT. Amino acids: CASSLSLSSEAFF.

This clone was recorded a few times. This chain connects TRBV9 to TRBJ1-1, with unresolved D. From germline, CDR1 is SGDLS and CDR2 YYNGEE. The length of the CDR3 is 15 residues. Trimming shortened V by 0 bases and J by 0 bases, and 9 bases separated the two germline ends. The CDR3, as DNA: TGTGCCAGCAGCGTAGGTATGGGGTTGAACACTGAAGCTTTCTTT. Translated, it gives CASSVGMGLNTEAFF.

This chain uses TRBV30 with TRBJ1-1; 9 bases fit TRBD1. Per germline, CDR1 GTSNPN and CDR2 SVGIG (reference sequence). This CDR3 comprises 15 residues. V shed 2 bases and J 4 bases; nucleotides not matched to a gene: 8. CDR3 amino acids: CAWSSGQGLVTEAFF. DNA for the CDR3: TGTGCCTGGAGTTCGGGACAGGGTTTAGTCACTGAAGCTTTCTTT. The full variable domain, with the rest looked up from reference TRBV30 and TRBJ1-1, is SQTIHQWPATLVQPVGSPLSLECTVEGTSNPNLYWYRQAAGRGLQLLFYSVGIGQISSEVPQNLSASRPQDRQFILSSKKLLLSDSGFYLCAWSSGQGLVTEAFFGQGTRLTVV.

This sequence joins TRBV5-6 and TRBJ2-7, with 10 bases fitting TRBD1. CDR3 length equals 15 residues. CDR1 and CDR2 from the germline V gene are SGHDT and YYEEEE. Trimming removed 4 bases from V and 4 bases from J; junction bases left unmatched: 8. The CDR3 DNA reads TGTGCCAGCAGCCTAGGGACAGGGGTATTATACGAGCAGTACTTC. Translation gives CASSLGTGVLYEQYF.

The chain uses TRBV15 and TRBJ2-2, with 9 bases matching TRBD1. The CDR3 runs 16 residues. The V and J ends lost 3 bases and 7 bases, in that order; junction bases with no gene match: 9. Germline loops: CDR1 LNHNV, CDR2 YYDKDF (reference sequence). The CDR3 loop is CATSSPGQGGVGELFF. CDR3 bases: TGTGCCACCAGCAGTCCGGGACAGGGCGGAGTCGGGGAGCTGTTTTTT.

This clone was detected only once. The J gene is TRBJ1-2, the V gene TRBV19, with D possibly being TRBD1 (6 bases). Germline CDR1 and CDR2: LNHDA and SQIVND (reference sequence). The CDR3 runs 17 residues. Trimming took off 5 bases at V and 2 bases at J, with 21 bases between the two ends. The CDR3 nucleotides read TGTGCCAGTAGTCTTCCACCGGGGGACAAGGGGAACTATGGCTACACCTTC. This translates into CASSLPPGDKGNYGYTF.

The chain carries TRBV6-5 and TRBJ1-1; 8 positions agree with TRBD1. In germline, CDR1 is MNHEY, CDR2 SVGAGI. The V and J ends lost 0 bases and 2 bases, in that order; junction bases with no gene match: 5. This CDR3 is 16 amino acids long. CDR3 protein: CASSYSTGEFNTEAFF. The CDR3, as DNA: TGTGCCAGCAGTTACTCGACAGGGGAATTTAACACTGAAGCTTTCTTT.

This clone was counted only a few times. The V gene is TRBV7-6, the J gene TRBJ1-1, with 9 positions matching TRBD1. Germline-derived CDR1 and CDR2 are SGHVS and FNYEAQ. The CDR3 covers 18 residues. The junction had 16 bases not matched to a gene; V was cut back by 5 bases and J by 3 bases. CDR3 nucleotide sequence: TGTGCCAGCAGCCATGTGATCCCGGGACAGGGATCGCACACTGAAGCTTTCTTT. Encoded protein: CASSHVIPGQGSHTEAFF.

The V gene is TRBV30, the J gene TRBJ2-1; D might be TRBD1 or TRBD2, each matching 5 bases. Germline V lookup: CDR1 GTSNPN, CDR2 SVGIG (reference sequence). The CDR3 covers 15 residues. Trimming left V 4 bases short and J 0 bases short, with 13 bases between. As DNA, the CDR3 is TGTGCCTGGACCGCCGGGGCGTCCTCCTACAATGAGCAGTTCTTC. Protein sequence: CAWTAGASSYNEQFF.

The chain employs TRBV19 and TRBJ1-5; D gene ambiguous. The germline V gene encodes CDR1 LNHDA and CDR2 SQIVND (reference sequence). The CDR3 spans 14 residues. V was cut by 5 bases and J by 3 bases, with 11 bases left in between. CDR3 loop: CASSWSDHNQPQHF. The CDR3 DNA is TGTGCCAGTAGTTGGTCCGATCACAATCAGCCCCAGCATTTT.

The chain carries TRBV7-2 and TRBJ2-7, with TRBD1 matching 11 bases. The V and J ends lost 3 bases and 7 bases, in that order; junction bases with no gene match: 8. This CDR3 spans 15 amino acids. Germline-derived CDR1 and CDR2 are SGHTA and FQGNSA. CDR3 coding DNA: TGTGCCAGCAGCTTGGGGGGACAGGGGGTTTTTGAGCAGTACTTC. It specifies CASSLGGQGVFEQYF.

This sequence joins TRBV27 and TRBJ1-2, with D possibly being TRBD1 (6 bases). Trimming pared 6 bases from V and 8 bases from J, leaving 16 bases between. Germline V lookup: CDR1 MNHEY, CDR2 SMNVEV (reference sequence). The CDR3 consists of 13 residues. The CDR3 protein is CASSPDRMRGYTF. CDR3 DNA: TGTGCCAGCAGCCCCGACAGGATGAGGGGCTACACCTTC.

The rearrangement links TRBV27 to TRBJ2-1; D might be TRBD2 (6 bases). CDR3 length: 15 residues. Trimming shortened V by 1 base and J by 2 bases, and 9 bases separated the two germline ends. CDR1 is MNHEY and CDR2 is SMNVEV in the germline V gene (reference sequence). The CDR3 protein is CASSLWRGPYNEQFF. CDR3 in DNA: TGTGCCAGCAGTTTATGGCGGGGCCCCTACAATGAGCAGTTCTTC.

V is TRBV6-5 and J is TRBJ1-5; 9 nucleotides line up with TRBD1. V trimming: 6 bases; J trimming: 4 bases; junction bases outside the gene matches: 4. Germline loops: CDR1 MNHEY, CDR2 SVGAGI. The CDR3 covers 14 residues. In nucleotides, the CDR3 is TGTGCCAGCAGACAGGGGGCAGGGAATCAGCCCCAGCATTTT. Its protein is CASRQGAGNQPQHF.

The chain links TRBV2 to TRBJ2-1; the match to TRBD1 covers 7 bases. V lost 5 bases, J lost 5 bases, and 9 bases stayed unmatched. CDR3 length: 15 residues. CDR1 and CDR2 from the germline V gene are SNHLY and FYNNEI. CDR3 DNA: TGTGCCAGCAGTCCTACAGGGGTTGGGAACAATGAGCAGTTCTTC. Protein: CASSPTGVGNNEQFF.

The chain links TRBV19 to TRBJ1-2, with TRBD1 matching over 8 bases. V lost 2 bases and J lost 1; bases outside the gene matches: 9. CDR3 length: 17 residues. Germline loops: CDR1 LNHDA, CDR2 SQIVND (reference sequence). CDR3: CASSIFLDRVDNYGYTF. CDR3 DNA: TGTGCCAGTAGTATATTTTTGGACAGGGTTGATAACTATGGCTACACCTTC.

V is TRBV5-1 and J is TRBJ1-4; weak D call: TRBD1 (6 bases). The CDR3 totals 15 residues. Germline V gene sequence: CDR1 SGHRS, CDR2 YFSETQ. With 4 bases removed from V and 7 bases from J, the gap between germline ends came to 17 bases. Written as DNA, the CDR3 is TGCGCCAGCAGCCCCCGCCAGGGGATGGTTGAAAAACTGTTTTTT. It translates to CASSPRQGMVEKLFF.

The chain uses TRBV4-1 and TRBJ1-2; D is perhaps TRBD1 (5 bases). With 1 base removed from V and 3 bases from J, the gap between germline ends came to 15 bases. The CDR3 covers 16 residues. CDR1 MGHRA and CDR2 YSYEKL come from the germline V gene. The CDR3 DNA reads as TGCGCCAGCAGCCAAGTCTCCGGGACCTCCGACTATGGCTACACCTTC. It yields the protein CASSQVSGTSDYGYTF.

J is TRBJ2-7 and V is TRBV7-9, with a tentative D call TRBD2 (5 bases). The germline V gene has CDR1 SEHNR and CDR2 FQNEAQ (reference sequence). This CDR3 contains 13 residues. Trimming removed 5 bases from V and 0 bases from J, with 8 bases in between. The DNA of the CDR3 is TGTGCCAGCAGCGACCGGGACTCCTACGAGCAGTACTTC. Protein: CASSDRDSYEQYF. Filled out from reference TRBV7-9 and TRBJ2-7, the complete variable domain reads DTGVSQNPRHKITKRGQNVTFRCDPISEHNRLYWYRQTLGQGPEFLTYFQNEAQLEKSRLLSDRFSAERPKGSFSTLEIQRTEQGDSAMYLCASSDRDSYEQYFGPGTRLTVT.

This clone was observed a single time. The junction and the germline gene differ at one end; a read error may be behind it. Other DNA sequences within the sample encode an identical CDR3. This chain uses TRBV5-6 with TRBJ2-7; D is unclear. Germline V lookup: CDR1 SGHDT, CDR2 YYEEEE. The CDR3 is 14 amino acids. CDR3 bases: TGCGCCAGCAGCTTTTCGCCGAGCTCCTACGAGCAGTACTTC. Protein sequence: CASSFSPSSYEQYF.

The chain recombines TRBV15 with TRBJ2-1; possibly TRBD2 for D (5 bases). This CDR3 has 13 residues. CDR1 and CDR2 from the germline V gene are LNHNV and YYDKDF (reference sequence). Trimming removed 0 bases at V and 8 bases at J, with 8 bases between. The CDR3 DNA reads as TGTGCCACCAGCAGAGATAAGAGGGATGAGCAGTTCTTC. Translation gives CATSRDKRDEQFF.

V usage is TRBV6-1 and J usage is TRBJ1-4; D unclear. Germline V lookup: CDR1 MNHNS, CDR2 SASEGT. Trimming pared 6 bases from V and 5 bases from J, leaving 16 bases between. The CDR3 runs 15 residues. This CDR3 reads CASSGTEGGNEKLFF. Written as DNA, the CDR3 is TGTGCCAGCAGCGGTACAGAAGGTGGGAATGAAAAACTGTTTTTT.

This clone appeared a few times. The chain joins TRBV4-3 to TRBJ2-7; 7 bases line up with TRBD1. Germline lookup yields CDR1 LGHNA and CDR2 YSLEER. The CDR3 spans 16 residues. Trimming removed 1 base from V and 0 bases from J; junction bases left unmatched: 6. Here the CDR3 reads CASSQAYRGPSYEQYF. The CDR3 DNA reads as TGCGCCAGCAGCCAAGCCTACAGGGGCCCCTCCTACGAGCAGTACTTC.